These T cell receptor beta chains were read from a single sample in a study of shared clonotypes between healthy human individuals. TCRdb keeps only in-frame clones here, not all; method: immunoSEQ multiplex PCR. This table has 100,000 or so clones, more than 65% appearing once. Sequencing input: memory CD8+ T cells sorted from blood. These receptor sequences come from a young woman in good health. Each CDR3 is given with its conserved first and last residue. The D gene is left open where the match is weak. Some rows mark clone size as missing; the rest say once, few, many or name a class of expanded clone.

d_gene	abundance	v_gene	j_gene	CDR3aa	CDR3nt
.	few	TRBV5-6	TRBJ1-2	CASSSGDDYGYTF	TGTGCCAGCAGCTCAGGGGACGACTATGGCTACACCTTC
.	.	TRBV15	TRBJ2-1	CATSRTDTSRYNEQFF	TGTGCCACCAGCAGGACGGACACTAGCCGGTACAATGAGCAGTTCTTC
TRBD1	few	TRBV25-1	TRBJ2-3	CASSKTGGLDTQYF	TGTGCCAGCAGTAAGACAGGGGGCCTAGATACGCAGTATTTT
TRBD2	.	TRBV5-6	TRBJ2-3	CASSLKRDTDTQYF	TGTGCCAGCAGCCTCAAGCGGGACACAGATACGCAGTATTTT
.	.	TRBV5-1	TRBJ2-5	CASSPDPWETQYF	TGCGCCAGCAGCCCGGACCCTTGGGAGACCCAGTACTTC
TRBD1	once	TRBV30	TRBJ2-7	CAWSGTGGVPSF	TGTGCCTGGAGTGGCACAGGGGGAGTGCCCTCCTTC
.	.	TRBV5-1	TRBJ2-1	CASSRDSRGYNEQFF	TGCGCCAGCAGCCGGGACTCCCGTGGGTACAATGAGCAGTTCTTC
.	.	TRBV12-5	TRBJ1-1	CASGEYNRGLNTEAFF	TGTGCTAGTGGAGAATACAACCGGGGCCTGAACACTGAAGCTTTCTTT
TRBD1	.	TRBV9	TRBJ2-1	CASSARSGTGSHEQFF	TGTGCCAGCAGCGCCAGATCCGGGACAGGGTCCCATGAGCAGTTCTTC
TRBD1	.	TRBV6-6	TRBJ2-7	CASSSTKGQSNYEQYF	TGTGCCAGCAGTTCAACAAAGGGACAGTCAAACTACGAGCAGTACTTC
TRBD1	.	TRBV10-1	TRBJ1-1	CASSESDRGSEAFF	TGCGCCAGCAGTGAGTCGGACAGGGGTTCTGAAGCTTTCTTT
TRBD1	.	TRBV28	TRBJ1-3	CASRGQGVNTIYF	TGTGCCAGCCGAGGGCAGGGGGTAAACACCATATATTTT
.	.	TRBV4-2	TRBJ2-7	CASSQEGTETSYEQYF	TGTGCCAGCAGCCAAGAAGGGACGGAGACATCCTACGAGCAGTACTTC
.	few	TRBV5-6	TRBJ1-2	CASSRGEADGYTF	TGTGCCAGCAGCCGCGGGGAGGCGGACGGCTACACCTTC
TRBD2	.	TRBV11-2	TRBJ2-1	CASSHEVAGYNEQFF	TGTGCCAGCAGCCACGAGGTAGCGGGGTACAATGAGCAGTTCTTC
TRBD2	.	TRBV7-8	TRBJ2-1	CASSLDSVAGEVGWNEQFF	TGTGCCAGCAGCTTAGATTCGGTAGCGGGAGAGGTGGGATGGAATGAGCAGTTCTTC
.	.	TRBV5-1	TRBJ2-7	CASSLGASYEQYF	TGCGCCAGCAGCTTGGGAGCTTCCTACGAGCAGTACTTC
.	.	TRBV28	TRBJ2-5	CASSFHRSQETQYF	TGTGCCAGCAGTTTTCACCGCTCCCAAGAGACCCAGTACTTC
TRBD1	.	TRBV2	TRBJ2-7	CASSPRRGQGNLYEQYF	TGTGCCAGCAGTCCAAGGAGGGGACAGGGGAATCTCTACGAGCAGTACTTC
TRBD1	few	TRBV6-1	TRBJ1-3	CASSLEQGGGNTIYF	TGTGCCAGCAGCCTCGAACAGGGGGGAGGAAACACCATATATTTT
TRBD1	.	TRBV5-6	TRBJ2-3	CASSLRDRVRDTQYF	TGTGCCAGCAGCCTCCGGGACAGGGTGAGAGATACGCAGTATTTT
TRBD2	.	TRBV27	TRBJ2-3	CASSPLLAIVIQDTQYF	TGTGCCAGCAGTCCGTTACTAGCGATCGTTATTCAAGATACGCAGTATTTT
.	once	TRBV27	TRBJ2-1	CASSFGSSVVQFF	TGTGCCAGCAGTTTCGGGTCTTCTGTGGTGCAGTTCTTC
.	.	TRBV28	TRBJ2-7	CASSPWTRTFYEQYF	TGTGCCAGCAGTCCATGGACAAGGACCTTCTACGAGCAGTACTTC
TRBD2	many	TRBV6-1	TRBJ2-7	CASSDRVTSGSYEQYF	TGTGCCAGCAGTGACAGAGTGACTAGCGGGAGTTACGAGCAGTACTTC
TRBD2	.	TRBV28	TRBJ2-7	CASSFLAGVMYEQYF	TGTGCCAGCAGTTTCCTAGCGGGAGTGATGTACGAGCAGTACTTC
.	.	TRBV18	TRBJ2-5	CASSPLPRIMYF	TGTGCCAGCTCACCACTGCCCAGGATTATGTACTTC
TRBD2	.	TRBV19	TRBJ2-6	CASQSGAGANVLTF	TGTGCCAGCCAGAGCGGGGCTGGGGCCAACGTCCTGACTTTC
.	.	TRBV28	TRBJ1-1	CASGAQGSMNTEAFF	TGTGCCAGCGGGGCACAGGGTAGCATGAACACTGAAGCTTTCTTT
.	.	TRBV28	TRBJ1-5	CASSLHWELPQHF	TGTGCCAGCAGTTTACACTGGGAACTGCCCCAGCATTTT
.	.	TRBV28	TRBJ1-2	CASSPGGINYGYTF	TGTGCCAGCAGTCCGGGGGGAATAAACTATGGCTACACCTTC
.	.	TRBV4-1	TRBJ2-7	CASSQGLGVEQYF	TGCGCCAGCAGCCAAGGCCTCGGGGTCGAGCAGTACTTC
.	.	TRBV28	TRBJ2-7	CASSTGFHYEQYF	TGTGCCAGCAGTACGGGGTTTCACTACGAGCAGTACTTC
TRBD1	.	TRBV19	TRBJ1-5	CASSIQGDQPQHF	TGTGCCAGTAGTATACAGGGGGATCAGCCCCAGCATTTT
.	.	TRBV7-9	TRBJ1-3	CASSRGTTNSGNTIYF	TGTGCCAGCAGCCGTGGGACAACGAACTCTGGAAACACCATATATTTT
TRBD2	.	TRBV4-1	TRBJ2-2	CASSQEGRSGRCDTGELFF	TGCGCCAGCAGCCAAGAAGGTAGAAGCGGGAGGTGTGACACCGGGGAGCTGTTTTTT
.	.	TRBV5-1	TRBJ2-7	CASSLDTPYEQYF	TGCGCCAGCAGCTTGGACACCCCCTACGAGCAGTACTTC
TRBD1	once	TRBV5-1	TRBJ2-7	CASSGPGYYRGSPPTYEQYF	TGCGCCAGCAGCGGGCCCGGGTACTACAGGGGCTCGCCGCCTACCTACGAGCAGTACTTC
.	.	TRBV5-1	TRBJ2-7	CASSQGFSLHEQYF	TGCGCCAGCAGCCAAGGATTTTCTCTCCACGAGCAGTACTTC
.	.	TRBV2	TRBJ1-3	CASSEQGWTGNTIYF	TGTGCCAGCAGTGAACAGGGATGGACAGGAAACACCATATATTTT
.	.	TRBV2	TRBJ2-7	CASSDPETGARDYEQYF	TGTGCCAGCAGTGATCCCGAGACCGGGGCTAGGGACTACGAGCAGTACTTC
.	.	TRBV5-6	TRBJ2-1	CASSLGTFGDSYNEQFF	TGTGCCAGCAGCTTGGGGACTTTTGGGGACTCCTACAATGAGCAGTTCTTC
TRBD1	.	TRBV5-4	TRBJ2-5	CASSWDRGAETQYF	TGTGCCAGCAGCTGGGACAGGGGAGCGGAGACCCAGTACTTC
TRBD1	.	TRBV4-1	TRBJ1-1	CASSQDSLWGTVEFKAFF	TGCGCCAGCAGCCAAGATAGCCTGTGGGGGACAGTGGAATTTAAAGCTTTCTTT
TRBD1	.	TRBV7-8	TRBJ1-2	CASSLWSGGQGRPPYGYTF	TGTGCCAGCAGCTTATGGAGTGGTGGACAGGGGCGTCCCCCTTATGGCTACACCTTC
TRBD1	few	TRBV28	TRBJ1-2	CASSLTPTGNLVGGYTF	TGTGCCAGCAGTTTGACCCCGACAGGGAACTTGGTAGGTGGCTACACCTTC
.	.	TRBV6-1	TRBJ2-1	CASSGGWVNNEQFF	TGTGCCAGCAGTGGAGGGTGGGTGAACAATGAGCAGTTCTTC
.	.	TRBV28	TRBJ1-2	CASSLLRSGAMGYGYTF	TGTGCCAGCAGTTTATTGAGATCGGGGGCAATGGGCTATGGCTACACCTTC
TRBD1	.	TRBV6-4	TRBJ2-1	CASSEGTGSNEQFF	TGTGCCAGCAGTGAAGGGACAGGGAGCAATGAGCAGTTCTTC
TRBD2	few	TRBV6-4	TRBJ2-2	CASSLGGSNTGELFF	TGTGCCAGCAGTCTGGGCGGGAGTAACACCGGGGAGCTGTTTTTT
.	.	TRBV5-1	TRBJ2-7	CASSLAPASYEQYF	TGCGCCAGCAGCTTGGCTCCTGCATCCTACGAGCAGTACTTC
.	once	TRBV7-9	TRBJ2-1	CASSLGTGASYNEQFF	TGTGCCAGCAGCCTGGGTACAGGAGCCTCCTACAATGAGCAGTTCTTC
TRBD1	few	TRBV6-5	TRBJ1-1	CASSSPRTGNTEAFF	TGTGCCAGCAGTTCGCCCCGGACAGGGAACACTGAAGCTTTCTTT
.	.	TRBV28	TRBJ2-4	CASSLPHGEWGIQYF	TGTGCCAGCAGTTTACCCCACGGGGAATGGGGCATTCAGTACTTC
.	few	TRBV6-5	TRBJ1-2	CASSYLGGYYGYTF	TGTGCCAGCAGTTACTTGGGGGGATACTATGGCTACACCTTC
.	.	TRBV6-5	TRBJ2-7	CASNTGETNEQYF	TGTGCCAGCAATACCGGGGAGACAAACGAGCAGTACTTC
TRBD2	.	TRBV4-2	TRBJ2-7	CASSQVPLSGRAYEQYF	TGTGCCAGCAGCCAAGTCCCCCTTAGCGGGAGGGCTTACGAGCAGTACTTC
.	.	TRBV5-1	TRBJ1-1	CASSFSVGAIEAFF	TGCGCCAGCAGCTTCTCGGTAGGGGCTATAGAGGCTTTCTTT
.	many	TRBV6-1	TRBJ1-5	CASRSSILSNQPQHF	TGTGCCAGCCGTTCAAGTATCCTTAGCAATCAGCCCCAGCATTTT